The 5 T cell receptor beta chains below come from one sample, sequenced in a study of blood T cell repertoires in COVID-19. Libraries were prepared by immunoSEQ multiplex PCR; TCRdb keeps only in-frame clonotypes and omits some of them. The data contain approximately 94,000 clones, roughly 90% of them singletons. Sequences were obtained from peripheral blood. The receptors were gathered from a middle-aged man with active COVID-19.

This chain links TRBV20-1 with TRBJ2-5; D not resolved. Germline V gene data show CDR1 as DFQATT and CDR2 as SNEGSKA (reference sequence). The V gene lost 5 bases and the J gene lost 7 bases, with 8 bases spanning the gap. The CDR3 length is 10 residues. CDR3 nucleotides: TGCAGTGCTGCGGCCGGGACCCAGTACTTC. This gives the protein CSAAAGTQYF.

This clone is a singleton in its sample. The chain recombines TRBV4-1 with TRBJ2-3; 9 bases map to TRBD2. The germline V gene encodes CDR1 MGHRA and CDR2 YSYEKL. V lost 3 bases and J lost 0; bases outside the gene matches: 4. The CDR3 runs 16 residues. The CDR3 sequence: CASSHTLAGSTDTQYF. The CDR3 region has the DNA TGCGCCAGCAGCCATACTCTAGCGGGGAGCACAGATACGCAGTATTTT.

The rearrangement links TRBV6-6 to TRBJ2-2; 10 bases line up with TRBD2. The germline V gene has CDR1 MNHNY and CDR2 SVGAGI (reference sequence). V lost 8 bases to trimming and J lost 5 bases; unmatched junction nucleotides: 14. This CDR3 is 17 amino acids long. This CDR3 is CASRRRAGGLRTGELFF. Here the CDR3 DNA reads TGTGCCAGCCGTCGTAGAGCGGGAGGGCTTCGGACCGGGGAGCTGTTTTTT.

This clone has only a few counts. The DNA for the CDR3 is TGTGCCAGTAAACAGGGACCCGCTGAAGCTTTCTTT. Translated: CASKQGPAEAFF. The chain couples TRBV12-3 or TRBV12-4 to TRBJ1-1; D perhaps matches TRBD1 (6 bases). The CDR3 totals 12 residues. Trimming removed 9 bases at V and 6 bases at J, with 14 bases between.

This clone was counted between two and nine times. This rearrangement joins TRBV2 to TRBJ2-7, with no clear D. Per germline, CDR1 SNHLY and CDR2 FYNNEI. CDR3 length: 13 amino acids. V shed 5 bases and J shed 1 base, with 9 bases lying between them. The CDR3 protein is CASSPLASYEQYV. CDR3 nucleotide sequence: TGTGCCAGCAGTCCGCTGGCTTCCTACGAGCAGTACGTC.